The sequence of this TCR beta chain was determined in a study of blood T cell repertoires in COVID-19. The overall study: Nucleic acid was either cDNA or gDNA, and it came from T cells, B-cell-depleted T cells, or PBMCs.

The CDR3 runs 15 residues. With 1 base clipped from V and 4 bases from J, the junction kept 5 bases outside the gene matches. The germline V gene has CDR1 MGHRA and CDR2 YSYEKL. Per the authors' pipeline: Quantification of nucleated cells was approximated via reference gene primer amplification. Sequenced by immunoSEQ multiplex PCR; TCRdb stores in-frame clones only, minus some. V and J calls and clone size are copied from that table; D and trimming were computed from the DNA. This sample has 150,000 to 200,000 clones, with about 85% found just once. This clone was seen a handful of times. One Seattle source followed patients from active infection through their disease course.

The receptor was derived from a man between 60 and 75 years old with COVID-19, enrolled during active disease. Source material: peripheral blood. The chain is built from TRBV4-1 and TRBJ1-1, with TRBD1 matching over 8 bases. The CDR3 nucleotides are TGCGCCAGCAGCCAAGCATACAGGGGGACCACTGAAGCTTTCTTT. As protein: CASSQAYRGTTEAFF.